The present entry profiles one T cell receptor (beta chain) with its context. The antigen this receptor binds is unknown. Nothing much larger sits one base from this clone, and base qualities are not available. Each collaborating institution followed its own protocols to collect whole blood in K2EDTA tubes. Collaborator samples were shipped for TCRbeta analysis as frozen whole blood, isolated PBMCs, or DNA extracted from either sample type. These data originate in a study of blood T cell repertoires in COVID-19 (dated by TCRdb to the early 2020s). For context, the study as a whole: The collaborator samples originated in the United States, Italy and Spain and spanned the acute and convalescent phases of COVID-19. The repertoires were released in a freely available public database meant as a resource for research on the immune response to SARS-CoV-2. Samples came from the ongoing ImmuneRACE study (first 160 participants) plus 1,254 subjects from 6 global collaborators. Nearly every sample came with metadata listing a de-identified subject ID, COVID-19 status, age in years and sex. Where available, HLA class I and class II types were taken from metadata supplied by the sample provider and were not determined by assay-based typing. The material from the prospective study consisted of cDNA or gDNA derived from T cells, B-cell-depleted T cells, or PBMCs. Subjects who had been exposed to COVID-19, were actively infected with it, or had recovered from it provided the deeply sampled blood TCRbeta repertoires that made up the dataset. The investigation overall reported the following: The quantity of clinical and demographic metadata differed by source and by participant and was supplied without curation.

CDR1 and CDR2 are read off the germline V gene as SQVTM and ANQGSEA. The CDR3 covers 14 residues, taking in both the cysteine and the phenylalanine. Only CDR3 DNA is held: 42 bases, read in frame from base 1. V was cut back by 4 bases and J by 5 bases, leaving a gap of 17 bases between them. TCRbeta CDR3 regions were amplified from genomic DNA by means of the immunoSEQ Assay, a bias-controlled multiplex PCR. On the study's bioinformatics: The number of nucleated cells in each sample was estimated from the amplification of reference gene primers within the assay. To quantify the absolute abundance of each unique TCRbeta CDR3 rearrangement, sequence reads were collapsed and filtered. For each sample, productive Simpson clonality was calculated by taking the square root of Simpson's diversity index across productive rearrangements. Entries here come from immuneACCESS through TCRdb and include only in-frame sequences with V and J called. Some clones fail to appear in such tables; in the studies checked, an unresolved V gene covers under half of the shortfall, and the cause of the remainder is unknown. The V and J calls and clone size were taken over from that table, and D and trimming were inferred from the DNA. The sample profile shows 140,000 to 150,000 clones; 70% to 90% of them were found once. Jointly, the top ten make up under 15% of the sample.

Material for sequencing was peripheral blood. The receptor was isolated from a man aged 55 to 70 with active or convalescent COVID-19. The V and J segments used are TRBV29-1 and TRBJ1-1; the D gene lacks a confident call. The DNA sequence is given as TGCAGCGTTGGCCGTCCCGGGAACCCAACTGAAGCTTTCTTT. Translated, it reads CSVGRPGNPTEAFF.